This T cell receptor beta chain was identified in a study of blood T cell repertoires in COVID-19. As for the study in general: T cells, B-cell-depleted T cells, or PBMCs supplied cDNA or gDNA.

The V end lost 7 bases, the J end lost 2 bases, and 12 bases lay between the germline ends. This CDR3 contains 13 residues. Sequencing used immunoSEQ multiplex PCR; TCRdb keeps in-frame clones, though not all of them. The sample has some 95,000 clones, 60% to 85% seen once. Sequencing used peripheral blood. The chain couples TRBV12-3 or TRBV12-4 to TRBJ2-7, with unresolved D. The sequence derives from a man in his fifties who had recovered from COVID-19. The CDR3 DNA follows: TGTGCCAGCACTTCGAGAGGAACCTACGAGCAGTACTTC. Translation: CASTSRGTYEQYF.